This TCR beta chain was retrieved from a study of T and B cells in COVID-19 patients. Overall study context: Most recovered patients had mild to moderate COVID-19 treated as outpatients. General study findings and limits: Patients with COVID-19 reportedly showed strongly skewed T cell receptor beta variable and joining gene usage. No sequencing was yet done of CD4+, regulatory or CD8+ subsets, or of SARS-CoV-2-responsive or tetramer+ sorted cells. Highly clonal in active COVID-19, TRB repertoires exceeded healthy-donor diversity and richness at recovery.

By frequency in the sample, this clonotype is medium-sized (0.01 to 0.1%). Its antigen is as yet unknown. Each TRB amplification used about 220-500 ng of genomic DNA from blood. The CDR3 runs to 14 residues. In germline, CDR1 is LNHDA, CDR2 SQIVND (reference sequence). Deletions cut 4 bases from V and 0 bases from J, with 9 bases between. Multiplex PCR with BIOMED2 TRB-A/B primer pools amplified TRB rearrangements. Each CDR3 protein gets one entry after TCRdb re-called the multiplex PCR reads with MiXCR. The sample holds some 8,400 distinct CDR3 sequences; over 20% are singletons and the top ten take about 17%.

The gene calls are TRBV19 and TRBJ1-1, with a possible D match to TRBD1 (5 bases). This TCR came from a human donor with active COVID-19. The sample comprised blood. CDR3 in amino acids: CASSRQSMNTEAFF. The CDR3, as DNA: TGTGCCAGTAGTAGACAGAGCATGAACACTGAAGCTTTCTTT.